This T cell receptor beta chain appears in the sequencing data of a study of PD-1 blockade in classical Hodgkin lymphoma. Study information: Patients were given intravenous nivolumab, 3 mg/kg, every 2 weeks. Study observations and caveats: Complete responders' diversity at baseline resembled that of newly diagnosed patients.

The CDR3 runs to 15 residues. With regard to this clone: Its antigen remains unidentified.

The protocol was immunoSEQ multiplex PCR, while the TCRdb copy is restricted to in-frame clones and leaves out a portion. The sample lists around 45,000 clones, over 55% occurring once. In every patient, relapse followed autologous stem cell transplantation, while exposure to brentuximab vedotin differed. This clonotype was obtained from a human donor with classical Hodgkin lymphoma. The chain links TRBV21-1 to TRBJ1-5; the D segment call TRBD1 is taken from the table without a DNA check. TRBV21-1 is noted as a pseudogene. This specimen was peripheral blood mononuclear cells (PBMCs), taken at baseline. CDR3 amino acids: CASSTRGYPNQPQHF. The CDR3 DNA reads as TGTGCCAGCAGTACCAGGGGTTATCCTAATCAGCCCCAGCATTTT.